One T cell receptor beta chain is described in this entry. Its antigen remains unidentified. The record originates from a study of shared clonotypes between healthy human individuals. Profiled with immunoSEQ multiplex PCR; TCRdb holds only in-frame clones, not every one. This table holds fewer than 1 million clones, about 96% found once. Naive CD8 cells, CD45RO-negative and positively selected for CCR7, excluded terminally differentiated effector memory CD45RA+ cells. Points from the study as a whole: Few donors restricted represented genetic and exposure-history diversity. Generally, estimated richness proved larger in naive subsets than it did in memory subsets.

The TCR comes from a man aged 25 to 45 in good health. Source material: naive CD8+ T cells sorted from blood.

CDR3 DNA sequence: TGTGCCAGCAGCCTTAGAGGACAAATCTCGGATACGCAGTATTTT. It encodes CASSLRGQISDTQYF. This chain links TRBV7-9 with TRBJ2-3; D might be TRBD1 (5 bases). Germline V gene lookup returns CDR1 SEHNR and CDR2 FQNEAQ (reference sequence). The CDR3 totals 15 residues. The ends were cut back, 5 bases at V and 6 bases at J, with 18 bases in the middle.